This T cell receptor (beta chain) was recorded in a study of Graves' ophthalmopathy and Graves' hyperthyroidism. For the study at large: Researchers obtained peripheral blood at initial diagnosis, before any treatment had begun.

The V gene end was trimmed by 4 bases and the J gene end by 3 bases; junction bases not matched to a gene: 5. The CDR3 length is 14 residues. Germline values: CDR1 SGHAT, CDR2 FQDESV (reference sequence). Being free of ophthalmopathy for 18 months of follow-up defined stable hyperthyroidism. As the template, RNA transcripts were used to amplify TCR beta CDR3 regions. The first round was an RT-PCR with HTBI primers, and the second round was a multiplex PCR. TCRdb re-derived calls from the multiplex PCR reads in MiXCR, one entry per CDR3 protein. The sample contains some 350,000 distinct CDR3 sequences, roughly a sixth of which appear only once. This clonotype was observed at least ten times.

The TCR originated in an adult woman with stable Graves' hyperthyroidism. The chain uses TRBV11-1 and TRBJ1-1; 7 positions match TRBD1. Specimen: peripheral blood. DNA of the CDR3: TGTGCCAGCAGCTCGGACAGGTCAGACACTGAAGCTTTCTTT. This gives the protein CASSSDRSDTEAFF.